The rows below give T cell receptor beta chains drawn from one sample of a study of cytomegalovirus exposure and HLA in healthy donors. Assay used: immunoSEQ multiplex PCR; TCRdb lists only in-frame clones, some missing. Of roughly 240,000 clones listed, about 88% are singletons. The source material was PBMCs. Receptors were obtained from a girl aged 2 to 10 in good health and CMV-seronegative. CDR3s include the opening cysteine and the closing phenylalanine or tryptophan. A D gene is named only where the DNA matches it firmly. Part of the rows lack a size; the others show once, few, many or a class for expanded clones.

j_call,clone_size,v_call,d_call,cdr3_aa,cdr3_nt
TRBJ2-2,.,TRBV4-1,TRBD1,CASSRMPGQFTGELFF,TGCGCCAGCAGCCGCATGCCGGGACAGTTCACCGGGGAGCTGTTTTTT
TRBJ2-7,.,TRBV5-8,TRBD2,CASSLGLAGGRDEQYF,TGTGCCAGCAGCTTGGGACTAGCGGGAGGTCGCGACGAGCAGTACTTC
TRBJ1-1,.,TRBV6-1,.,CASGSGGTEAFF,TGTGCCAGCGGGTCGGGGGGCACTGAAGCTTTCTTT
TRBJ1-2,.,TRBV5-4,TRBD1,CASSQDRDYGGYTF,TGTGCCAGCAGCCAAGACAGGGATTATGGAGGCTACACCTTC
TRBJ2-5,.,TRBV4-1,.,CASSQGRLESETQYF,TGCGCCAGCAGCCAAGGTAGACTAGAGTCAGAGACCCAGTACTTC
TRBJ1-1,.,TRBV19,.,CASSIRDLVTEAFF,TGTGCCAGTAGTATCAGGGATTTAGTCACTGAAGCTTTCTTT
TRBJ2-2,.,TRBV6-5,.,CASSYTEGELFF,TGTGCCAGCAGTTACACTGAAGGGGAGCTGTTTTTT
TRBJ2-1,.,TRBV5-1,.,CASSFRPDTYNEQFF,TGCGCCAGCAGCTTTCGTCCAGATACCTACAATGAGCAGTTCTTC
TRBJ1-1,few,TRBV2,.,CASRAENTEAFF,TGTGCCAGCAGGGCAGAAAACACTGAAGCTTTCTTT
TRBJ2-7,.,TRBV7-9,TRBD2,CAIPVVAGKGVDEQYF,TGTGCAATCCCGGTCGTAGCGGGAAAAGGGGTTGACGAGCAGTACTTC
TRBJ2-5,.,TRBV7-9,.,CASSLAGAGLQETQYF,TGTGCCAGCAGCTTAGCAGGGGCGGGACTTCAAGAGACCCAGTACTTC
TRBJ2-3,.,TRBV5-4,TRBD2,CASSSGLSGSTDTQYF,TGTGCCAGCAGCTCCGGTCTTAGCGGGAGCACAGATACGCAGTATTTT
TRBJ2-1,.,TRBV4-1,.,CASTLREGVFYNEQFF,TGCGCCAGCACCCTCAGGGAAGGGGTTTTCTACAATGAGCAGTTCTTC
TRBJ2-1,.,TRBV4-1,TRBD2,CASSQERGGYEQFF,TGCGCCAGCAGCCAAGAACGGGGGGGTTATGAGCAGTTCTTC
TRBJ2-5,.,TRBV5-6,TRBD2,CASSFGGEGRRYQETQYF,TGTGCCAGCAGCTTCGGCGGGGAGGGTCGACGGTACCAAGAGACCCAGTACTTC
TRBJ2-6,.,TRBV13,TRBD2,CASSKRLAGGPGANVLTF,TGTGCCAGCAGCAAGCGACTAGCGGGGGGGCCTGGGGCCAACGTCCTGACTTTC
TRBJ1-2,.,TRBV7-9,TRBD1,CASSQRQGNYGYTF,TGTGCCAGCAGCCAAAGACAGGGAAACTATGGCTACACCTTC
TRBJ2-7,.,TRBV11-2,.,CASSPRADPAGVYEQYF,TGTGCCAGCAGCCCCCGGGCCGACCCAGCAGGGGTCTACGAGCAGTACTTC
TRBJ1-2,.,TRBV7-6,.,CASSLNGGSYGYTF,TGTGCCAGCAGCTTAAACGGGGGTAGCTATGGCTACACCTTC
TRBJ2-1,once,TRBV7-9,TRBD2,CSSSFGSGNEQFF,TGTTCCAGCAGCTTCGGTAGCGGGAATGAGCAGTTCTTC
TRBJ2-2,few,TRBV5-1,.,CASSLLVDGELFF,TGCGCCAGCAGCTTGCTAGTTGACGGGGAGCTGTTTTTT
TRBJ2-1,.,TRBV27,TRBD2,CASSLAGGRAVIF,TGTGCCAGCAGTTTAGCGGGAGGGCGGGCTGTGATCTTC
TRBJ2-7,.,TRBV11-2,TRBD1,CASSLVGTGAYEQYF,TGTGCCAGCAGCTTAGTGGGGACAGGGGCCTACGAGCAGTACTTC
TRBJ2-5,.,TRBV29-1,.,CSHSPSEGGETQYF,TGCAGCCATTCACCCAGCGAGGGCGGGGAGACCCAGTACTTC
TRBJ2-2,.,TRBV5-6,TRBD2,CASSTLAGWLRDTGELFF,TGTGCCAGCAGCACCCTAGCGGGATGGCTGAGGGACACCGGGGAGCTGTTTTTT
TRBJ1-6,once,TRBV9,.,CASSGGDSPLHF,TGTGCCAGCAGTGGGGGGGATTCACCCCTCCACTTT
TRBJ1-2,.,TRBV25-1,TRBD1,CASSQGTGYGYTF,TGTGCCAGCAGTCAGGGGACAGGATATGGCTACACCTTC
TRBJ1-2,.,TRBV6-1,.,CASRGTGYGYTF,TGTGCCAGCAGGGGAACAGGGTATGGCTACACCTTC
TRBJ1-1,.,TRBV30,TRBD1,CARDRLNTEAFF,TGTGCCAGGGACAGATTGAACACTGAAGCTTTCTTT
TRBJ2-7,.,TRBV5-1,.,CASSLQGAAGGEAEQYF,TGCGCCAGCAGCTTGCAGGGGGCGGCGGGAGGGGAGGCCGAGCAGTACTTC
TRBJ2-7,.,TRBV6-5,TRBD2,CASSYPLTGRYEQYF,TGTGCCAGCAGTTACCCCCTGACCGGGAGGTACGAGCAGTACTTC
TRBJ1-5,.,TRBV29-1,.,CSVGGGNQPQHF,TGCAGCGTTGGCGGGGGGAATCAGCCCCAGCATTTT
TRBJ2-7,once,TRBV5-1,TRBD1,CASSRDRGPGVYEQYF,TGCGCCAGCAGCCGGGACAGGGGCCCTGGGGTCTACGAGCAGTACTTC
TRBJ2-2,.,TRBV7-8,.,CASSEYGELFF,TGTGCCAGCAGCGAGTACGGGGAGCTGTTTTTT
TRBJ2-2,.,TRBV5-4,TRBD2,CASSQGLAGGANTGELFF,TGTGCCAGCAGCCAAGGACTAGCGGGAGGGGCGAACACCGGGGAGCTGTTTTTT
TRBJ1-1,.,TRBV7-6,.,CASSLGGLPFF,TGTGCCAGCAGCTTAGGCGGGCTGCCTTTCTTT
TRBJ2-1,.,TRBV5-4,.,CASSLAKAGGYNEQFF,TGTGCCAGCAGCTTGGCCAAAGCGGGTGGATACAATGAGCAGTTCTTC
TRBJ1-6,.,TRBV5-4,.,CASSLEPRGESPLHF,TGTGCCAGCAGCTTGGAGCCCAGGGGTGAATCACCCCTCCACTTT
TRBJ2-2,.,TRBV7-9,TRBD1,CASSGGQGANTGELFF,TGTGCCAGCAGCGGGGGACAGGGAGCGAACACCGGGGAGCTGTTTTTT
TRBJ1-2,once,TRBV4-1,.,CASSPLGATYGYTF,TGCGCCAGCAGCCCCTTGGGAGCTACCTATGGCTACACCTTC
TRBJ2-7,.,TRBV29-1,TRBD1,CSFGTGRYEQYF,TGCAGCTTCGGGACAGGGCGCTACGAGCAGTACTTC
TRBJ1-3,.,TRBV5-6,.,CASSLVGGLGGNTIYF,TGTGCCAGCAGCTTGGTTGGAGGGCTGGGTGGAAACACCATATATTTT
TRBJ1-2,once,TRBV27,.,CASSGHTGYTF,TGTGCCAGCAGTGGACATACTGGCTACACCTTC
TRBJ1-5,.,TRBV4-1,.,CASSQPRAGRPQHF,TGCGCCAGCAGCCAACCCCGGGCGGGTCGGCCCCAGCATTTT
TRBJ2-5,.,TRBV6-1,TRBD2,CASLLLAGGPETQYF,TGTGCCAGCCTCTTACTAGCGGGGGGGCCGGAGACCCAGTACTTC
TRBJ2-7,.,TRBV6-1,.,CASIRQEGIYEQYF,TGTGCCAGCATAAGGCAGGAGGGTATCTACGAGCAGTACTTC
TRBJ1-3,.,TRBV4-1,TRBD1,CASSQDGGQGNTIYF,TGCGCCAGCAGCCAAGATGGGGGACAGGGCAACACCATATATTTT
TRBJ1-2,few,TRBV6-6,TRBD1,CASSRRDRGGYTF,TGTGCCAGCAGTCGCCGGGACAGGGGAGGCTACACCTTC
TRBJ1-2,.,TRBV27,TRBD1,CASSLYPQGAGNYGYTF,TGTGCCAGCAGTTTATATCCACAGGGGGCGGGAAACTATGGCTACACCTTC
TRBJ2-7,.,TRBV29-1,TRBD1,CSVLRDRGSYEQYF,TGCAGCGTTCTCCGGGACAGGGGGTCCTACGAGCAGTACTTC
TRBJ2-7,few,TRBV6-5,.,CASSLWTSYEQYF,TGTGCCAGCAGTCTTTGGACTTCCTACGAGCAGTACTTC
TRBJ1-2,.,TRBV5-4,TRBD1,CASNNGQGIEVYGYTF,TGTGCCAGCAACAACGGACAGGGGATAGAGGTCTATGGCTACACCTTC
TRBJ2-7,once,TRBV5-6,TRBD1,CASSSPGTGTTYEQYF,TGTGCCAGCAGCTCCCCCGGGACAGGAACCACCTACGAGCAGTACTTC
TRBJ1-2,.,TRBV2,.,CASIKDIMDLYGYTF,TGTGCCAGCATAAAGGACATTATGGATTTATATGGCTACACCTTC
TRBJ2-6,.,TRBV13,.,CASSLQVSGANVLTF,TGTGCCAGCAGCTTACAGGTCTCTGGGGCCAACGTCCTGACTTTC